A selection of T cell receptor beta chains follows, all from one sample in a study of shared clonotypes between healthy human individuals. Profiling relied on immunoSEQ multiplex PCR, and the TCRdb table lists in-frame clones only, not all of them. The sample lists about half a million clones, around three quarters occurring once. The material sequenced was PBMCs. The receptors shown here come from a middle-aged woman in good health. Some clones in this sample may be carry-over from other donors' samples. CDR3s include the opening cysteine and the closing phenylalanine or tryptophan. Each record gives: V gene, clone size, D gene, J gene, CDR3 protein, CDR3 DNA. A D gene is named only where the DNA matches it firmly. Clone sizes are given selectively: once, few, many, or a class where the clone is expanded.

V: TRBV2; size: .; D: .; J: TRBJ2-7; CDR3: CASSILRGQYF; DNA: TGTGCCAGCAGCATCCTGAGAGGGCAGTACTTC
V: TRBV6-1; size: .; D: .; J: TRBJ1-5; CDR3: CASSYNSNQPQHF; DNA: TGTGCCAGCAGCTATAATAGCAATCAGCCCCAGCATTTT
V: TRBV5-8; size: .; D: TRBD1; J: TRBJ2-7; CDR3: CASTLLRGQAYEQYF; DNA: TGTGCCAGCACCCTCCTGCGGGGACAGGCCTACGAGCAGTACTTC
V: TRBV7-3; size: few; D: TRBD1; J: TRBJ2-3; CDR3: CASSERTGGTDTQYF; DNA: TGTGCCAGCAGCGAACGGACAGGGGGCACAGATACGCAGTATTTT
V: TRBV27; size: .; D: .; J: TRBJ1-2; CDR3: CASTSDRDYGYTF; DNA: TGTGCCAGCACCTCCGACAGAGACTATGGCTACACCTTC
V: TRBV11-2; size: .; D: TRBD1; J: TRBJ1-3; CDR3: CASSVNAQGANTIYF; DNA: TGTGCCAGCAGCGTTAACGCACAGGGGGCCAACACCATATATTTT
V: TRBV6-6; size: .; D: .; J: TRBJ1-2; CDR3: CASSYSSQGPNYGYTF; DNA: TGTGCCAGCAGTTACTCGTCACAGGGTCCTAACTATGGCTACACCTTC
V: TRBV7-3; size: many; D: .; J: TRBJ1-1; CDR3: CASSFALDTEAFF; DNA: TGTGCCAGCAGCTTCGCCCTGGACACTGAAGCTTTCTTT
V: TRBV7-8; size: once; D: TRBD1; J: TRBJ2-1; CDR3: CASSTRTGINEQFF; DNA: TGTGCCAGCAGCACCCGGACAGGGATAAATGAGCAGTTCTTC
V: TRBV7-9; size: .; D: TRBD1; J: TRBJ2-1; CDR3: CASSLTGPYNEQFF; DNA: TGTGCCAGCAGCTTGACAGGGCCTTACAATGAGCAGTTCTTC
V: TRBV28; size: few; D: TRBD1; J: TRBJ2-7; CDR3: CASSLFGQGIVYEQYF; DNA: TGTGCCAGCAGTTTATTCGGACAGGGAATTGTGTACGAGCAGTACTTC
V: TRBV18; size: .; D: TRBD2; J: TRBJ2-1; CDR3: CASSPTSGLYNEQFF; DNA: TGTGCCAGCTCACCCACTAGCGGGCTCTACAATGAGCAGTTCTTC
V: TRBV14; size: once; D: .; J: TRBJ1-4; CDR3: CASSRAANEKLFF; DNA: TGTGCCAGCAGCCGTGCAGCTAATGAAAAACTGTTTTTT
V: TRBV4-2; size: once; D: TRBD1; J: TRBJ1-3; CDR3: CASSQDVSGQSGNTIYF; DNA: TGTGCCAGCAGCCAAGATGTATCGGGACAGTCTGGAAACACCATATATTTT
V: TRBV7-2; size: .; D: .; J: TRBJ2-5; CDR3: CASSLVRVQETQYF; DNA: TGTGCCAGCAGTTTGGTCAGGGTCCAAGAGACCCAGTACTTC
V: TRBV30; size: few; D: .; J: TRBJ2-4; CDR3: CAWEAGEAKNIQYF; DNA: TGTGCCTGGGAAGCCGGGGAAGCCAAAAACATTCAGTACTTC
V: TRBV7-9; size: .; D: TRBD1; J: TRBJ1-2; CDR3: CASSLLTGPNYGYTF; DNA: TGTGCCAGCAGCTTACTGACAGGGCCTAACTATGGCTACACCTTC
V: TRBV28; size: .; D: .; J: TRBJ2-6; CDR3: CASSFVTTSGANVLTF; DNA: TGTGCCAGCAGTTTCGTAACAACCTCTGGGGCCAACGTCCTGACTTTC
V: TRBV7-6; size: .; D: .; J: TRBJ1-1; CDR3: CASSLSTGTEAFF; DNA: TGTGCCAGCAGCTTATCCACAGGAACTGAAGCTTTCTTT
V: TRBV5-1; size: .; D: .; J: TRBJ2-7; CDR3: CASSYTVSSYEQYF; DNA: TGCGCCAGCAGCTACACAGTGAGCTCCTACGAGCAGTACTTC
V: TRBV6-5; size: .; D: .; J: TRBJ1-4; CDR3: CASTSNPATNEKLFF; DNA: TGTGCCAGCACCAGTAACCCTGCAACTAATGAAAAACTGTTTTTT
V: TRBV16; size: .; D: .; J: TRBJ1-5; CDR3: CASSPSGVNQPQHF; DNA: TGTGCCAGCAGCCCCTCGGGGGTCAATCAGCCCCAGCATTTT
V: TRBV10-3; size: .; D: .; J: TRBJ2-3; CDR3: CAIRGAGRDTQYF; DNA: TGTGCCATCAGAGGCGCGGGACGAGATACGCAGTATTTT
V: TRBV5-4; size: once; D: TRBD2; J: TRBJ2-1; CDR3: CASSFWDYTNEQFF; DNA: TGTGCCAGCAGCTTTTGGGACTACACCAATGAGCAGTTCTTC
V: TRBV6-5; size: .; D: .; J: TRBJ2-1; CDR3: CASSYLVDRLNEQFF; DNA: TGTGCCAGCAGTTACCTGGTGGACCGCCTCAATGAGCAGTTCTTC
V: TRBV6-1; size: .; D: .; J: TRBJ2-3; CDR3: CASSDGQGRSTDTQYF; DNA: TGTGCCAGCAGTGACGGGCAGGGCCGAAGTACAGATACGCAGTATTTT
V: TRBV7-3; size: few; D: .; J: TRBJ1-2; CDR3: CASSLTEGGPDGYTF; DNA: TGTGCCAGCAGCTTAACCGAGGGAGGGCCGGATGGCTACACCTTC
V: TRBV5-1; size: .; D: .; J: TRBJ2-3; CDR3: CASSLGAGLTDTQYF; DNA: TGCGCCAGCAGCTTGGGCGCAGGCCTCACAGATACGCAGTATTTT
V: TRBV7-3; size: .; D: TRBD2; J: TRBJ2-3; CDR3: CASSRGVAGIDTQYF; DNA: TGTGCCAGCAGCCGAGGGGTAGCGGGAATCGATACGCAGTATTTT
V: TRBV29-1; size: .; D: TRBD1; J: TRBJ1-4; CDR3: CSVGGTGSGEKLFF; DNA: TGCAGCGTTGGGGGGACAGGGTCGGGTGAAAAACTGTTTTTT
V: TRBV28; size: few; D: TRBD2; J: TRBJ2-7; CDR3: CASNTGGAPTYEQYF; DNA: TGTGCCAGCAATACGGGGGGGGCCCCCACCTACGAGCAGTACTTC
V: TRBV20-1; size: .; D: TRBD1; J: TRBJ1-2; CDR3: CRPDRVGGYTF; DNA: TGCAGGCCGGACAGGGTCGGTGGCTACACCTTC
V: TRBV7-3; size: once; D: TRBD2; J: TRBJ2-1; CDR3: CASSFSGAYNEQFF; DNA: TGTGCCAGCAGCTTCAGCGGGGCCTACAATGAGCAGTTCTTC
V: TRBV7-2; size: .; D: .; J: TRBJ2-4; CDR3: CASAFVGKNIQYF; DNA: TGTGCCAGCGCGTTTGTGGGCAAAAACATTCAGTACTTC
V: TRBV27; size: .; D: .; J: TRBJ2-2; CDR3: CASRAGRNTGELFF; DNA: TGTGCCAGCAGGGCGGGCAGGAACACCGGGGAGCTGTTTTTT
V: TRBV9; size: .; D: .; J: TRBJ2-2; CDR3: CASSHLAGELFF; DNA: TGTGCCAGCAGCCACCTTGCCGGGGAGCTGTTTTTT
V: TRBV6-8; size: .; D: TRBD1; J: TRBJ1-5; CDR3: CARDGTGKRNQPQHF; DNA: TGTGCCAGGGACGGGACAGGGAAGCGCAATCAGCCCCAGCATTTT
V: TRBV6-6; size: once; D: .; J: TRBJ1-1; CDR3: CAVTQTMNTEAFF; DNA: TGTGCCGTTACACAGACCATGAACACTGAAGCTTTCTTT
V: TRBV15; size: .; D: .; J: TRBJ2-3; CDR3: CATSRTTGPGQDTQYF; DNA: TGTGCCACCAGCAGAACAACGGGCCCAGGACAAGATACGCAGTATTTT
V: TRBV18; size: .; D: .; J: TRBJ2-1; CDR3: CASSPLDSYNEQFF; DNA: TGTGCCAGCTCACCCCTTGACAGTTACAATGAGCAGTTCTTC
V: TRBV15; size: .; D: .; J: TRBJ1-5; CDR3: CATSSGTHSNQPQHF; DNA: TGTGCCACCAGCAGCGGGACGCATAGCAATCAGCCCCAGCATTTT
V: TRBV20-1; size: few; D: .; J: TRBJ2-3; CDR3: CSASPDTQYF; DNA: TGCAGTGCTAGCCCAGATACGCAGTATTTT
V: TRBV19; size: .; D: TRBD2; J: TRBJ2-1; CDR3: CASSISLAGQRYNEQFF; DNA: TGTGCCAGTAGTATTTCGCTAGCGGGACAGAGGTACAATGAGCAGTTCTTC
V: TRBV7-2; size: .; D: .; J: TRBJ2-2; CDR3: CASSTDRSLTGELFF; DNA: TGTGCCAGCAGCACAGACAGATCCCTCACCGGGGAGCTGTTTTTT
V: TRBV5-1; size: .; D: TRBD2; J: TRBJ2-7; CDR3: CASRGTSETYEQYF; DNA: TGCGCCAGCAGGGGGACTAGCGAGACCTACGAGCAGTACTTC
V: TRBV6-5; size: .; D: .; J: TRBJ2-7; CDR3: CASSYSRASEQYF; DNA: TGTGCCAGCAGTTACTCGAGGGCTAGCGAGCAGTACTTC
V: TRBV19; size: .; D: .; J: TRBJ2-1; CDR3: CASRPLGGEGAQFF; DNA: TGTGCCAGTAGACCCCTGGGGGGCGAGGGTGCGCAGTTCTTC
V: TRBV2; size: .; D: .; J: TRBJ2-1; CDR3: CASTSFYSYNEQFF; DNA: TGTGCCAGCACCTCCTTTTACAGCTACAATGAGCAGTTCTTC
V: TRBV10-3; size: .; D: .; J: TRBJ2-1; CDR3: CAISEGPQVEQFF; DNA: TGTGCCATCAGTGAGGGACCCCAAGTTGAGCAGTTCTTC
V: TRBV19; size: .; D: .; J: TRBJ2-7; CDR3: CASSVGPRGAEQYF; DNA: TGTGCCAGTAGCGTGGGACCACGCGGGGCCGAGCAGTACTTC
V: TRBV9; size: .; D: TRBD1; J: TRBJ2-3; CDR3: CASSVFGTGRTDTQYF; DNA: TGTGCCAGCAGCGTATTTGGGACAGGACGCACAGATACGCAGTATTTT
V: TRBV7-6; size: .; D: TRBD2; J: TRBJ2-5; CDR3: CASSPGLAGGPEETQYF; DNA: TGTGCCAGCTCCCCTGGGCTAGCGGGAGGGCCGGAGGAGACCCAGTACTTC
V: TRBV4-1; size: .; D: .; J: TRBJ2-3; CDR3: CASSQLGLGTDTQYF; DNA: TGCGCCAGCAGCCAATTGGGACTTGGCACAGATACGCAGTATTTT
V: TRBV7-8; size: .; D: TRBD2; J: TRBJ2-1; CDR3: CASSFAGGAVNEQFF; DNA: TGTGCCAGCAGCTTCGCGGGAGGAGCGGTAAATGAGCAGTTCTTC
V: TRBV10-3; size: .; D: TRBD2; J: TRBJ2-2; CDR3: CAIRPGGRRNGELFF; DNA: TGTGCCATCAGACCGGGCGGGAGGCGGAACGGGGAGCTGTTTTTT